The clone carrying this T cell receptor (beta chain) came up many times. Its antigen is not identified. RNA transcripts gave rise to amplified TCR beta CDR3 regions. The TCR CDR3 was amplified in a first-round RT-PCR using the HTBI primer set. Via MiXCR, TCRdb re-called the multiplex PCR reads, giving one row per CDR3 protein. The data show over 90,000 distinct CDR3 sequences, with approximately 50% seen just once and about a quarter held by the top ten. This CDR3 contains 14 residues. J gave up 3 bases and V 5 bases, and 5 bases lay outside the gene matches. CDR1 is SGHVS and CDR2 is FQNEAQ in the germline V gene. Patients aged 18 to 65 had newly diagnosed hyperthyroidism that had lasted under 2 months. Together with thyroid ultrasound, orbital computed tomography, serum thyroxine and TRAb, clinical symptoms were used for diagnoses. The source of the sample is a study of T cells in Graves' hyperthyroidism and ophthalmopathy. Study context: Peripheral blood was taken when the disease was first diagnosed, before any treatment began.

The study's findings and limits: Clonotypes that were expanded in thyroid above 0.001 mostly appeared in blood too.

The sequenced sample was blood. The origin of this receptor is a man aged 40-55 years with Graves' hyperthyroidism. The rearrangement joins TRBV7-8 to TRBJ2-7; 9 positions agree with TRBD1. CDR3 in amino acids: CASSVDRGYYEQYF. The CDR3 DNA follows: TGTGCCAGCAGCGTAGACAGGGGGTACTACGAGCAGTACTTC.